What follows is one T cell receptor beta chain and its context. The antigen remains unidentified. The CDR3 loop spans 14 amino acids. V gave up 3 bases and J gave up 2 bases, with 7 bases separating them. CDR1 and CDR2 (germline): LNHDA, SQIVND (reference sequence). This specimen belongs to a study of cytomegalovirus exposure and HLA in healthy donors. About the research overall: Of the donors genotyped, several hundred in all, 81% fell in the Caucasian-associated ancestry cluster.

General study points: Exclusion as indistinguishable affected some V segments, including TRBV6-2 and TRBV6-3.

Use of 60 Vbeta and 13 Jbeta primers characterized the PCR. Per the original methods: An analysis that came later counted around 80 million unique TCR beta chains, approximately 10 million shared. Assay used: immunoSEQ multiplex PCR; TCRdb lists only in-frame clones, some missing. Clone size and the V and J calls come from that table; the DNA yielded D and trimming. This table has about 200,000 clones, over 75% appearing once. The rearrangement uses TRBV19 and TRBJ1-4; D call uncertain. The clonotype comes from a woman younger than 45 in good health and CMV-seronegative. Specimen: PBMCs. The CDR3 is CASSITQTNEKLFF. In DNA, the CDR3 is TGTGCCAGTAGTATCACACAGACTAATGAAAAACTGTTTTTT.